The 15 T cell receptor beta chains in this list originate from one sample, sequenced in a study of T cells in Graves' hyperthyroidism and ophthalmopathy. The CDR3 regions of TCR beta were amplified from RNA transcripts. A first-round RT-PCR of the TCR CDR3 used the HTBI primer set. TCRdb passed the multiplex PCR reads through MiXCR, listing each CDR3 protein once. In the table there are 350,000 or so distinct CDR3 sequences, 21% of which are singletons. The sequencing input was blood. The receptors shown here come from a woman aged 45-59 years with Graves' hyperthyroidism.

This clonotype has at least ten counts. The V gene is TRBV12-3 or TRBV12-4, the J gene TRBJ1-2; no firm D call. This CDR3 region has 18 residues. Trimming took off 3 bases at V and 3 bases at J, with 23 bases between the two ends. CDR3 sequence: CASSFEVGWGKIDYGYTF. The CDR3 bases are TGTGCCAGCAGTTTTGAGGTGGGATGGGGAAAAATCGACTATGGCTACACCTTC.

This clonotype was observed at least ten times. The V call is TRBV20-1, the J call TRBJ2-7; 8 positions agree with TRBD2. Germline CDR1 is DFQATT and CDR2 is SNEGSKA (reference sequence). The CDR3 contains 15 residues. The CDR3: CGAGGLAGVLYEQYF. CDR3 nucleotide sequence: TGCGGGGCCGGGGGGCTAGCGGGTGTTCTTTACGAGCAGTACTTC.

This clonotype was recorded at least ten times. As DNA, the CDR3 is TGTGCCAGCAGTTCAAACAGGGCACCTGAGCAGTTCTTC. Protein sequence: CASSSNRAPEQFF. The chain uses TRBV6-1 and TRBJ2-1, with D possibly TRBD1 on 6 matching bases. Germline V lookup: CDR1 MNHNS, CDR2 SASEGT. This CDR3 spans 13 amino acids. V shed 5 bases and J shed 9 bases, with 14 bases lying between them.

The rearrangement joins TRBV12-3 or TRBV12-4 to TRBJ1-6; D not resolved. This CDR3 contains 16 residues. Deletions cut 6 bases from V and 0 bases from J, with 12 bases between. The CDR3 sequence: CASRPSGISYNSPLHF. The CDR3 DNA sequence: TGTGCCAGCAGGCCCTCCGGGATCTCCTATAATTCACCCCTCCACTTT.

The sample holds many counts of this clonotype. The chain has TRBV20-1 and TRBJ2-1; TRBD2 might be the D (6 bases). This CDR3 region has 15 residues. Deletions cut 4 bases from V and 2 bases from J, with 15 bases between. Germline CDR1 is DFQATT and CDR2 is SNEGSKA (reference sequence). The CDR3: CSANRGSGTYNEQFF. CDR3 in DNA: TGCAGTGCTAACCGCGGTAGCGGCACCTACAATGAGCAGTTCTTC.

This clonotype has at least ten counts. This chain joins TRBV5-1 and TRBJ2-7, with D unresolved. CDR3 length equals 13 residues. The germline CDR1 and CDR2 sequences are SGHRS and YFSETQ. Trimming took 2 bases from V and 2 from J, leaving 8 bases between them. CDR3 coding DNA: TGCGCCAGCAGCTTAGGGAAGGCCTACGAGCAGTACTTC. Translating gives CASSLGKAYEQYF.

This clonotype appeared many times. The chain is built from TRBV3-1 and TRBJ1-1; tentative D call: TRBD1 (5 bases). Per germline, CDR1 LGHDT and CDR2 YNNKEL (reference sequence). V gave up 6 bases and J gave up 5 bases, with 7 bases separating them. The CDR3 runs 11 residues. The CDR3 DNA sequence: TGTGCCAGCAGACAGGCAACTGAAGCTTTCTTT. As protein: CASRQATEAFF.

This clonotype has at least ten counts. The genes are TRBV27 and TRBJ1-1; tentatively, D is TRBD1 (6 bases). The CDR3 is made up of 14 amino acids. Germline loops: CDR1 MNHEY, CDR2 SMNVEV (reference sequence). With 6 bases removed from V and 4 bases from J, the gap between germline ends came to 15 bases. CDR3 bases: TGTGCCAGCAGATTAACAGGGCTGGGCACTGAAGCTTTCTTT. Translated: CASRLTGLGTEAFF.

This clonotype was detected a few times. V usage is TRBV28 and J usage is TRBJ1-4; D unresolved. Germline-derived CDR1 and CDR2 are MDHEN and SYDVKM. This CDR3 has 12 residues. Trimming removed 3 bases at V and 7 bases at J, with 6 bases between. The CDR3 region is CASSFQLEKLFF. Written as DNA, the CDR3 is TGTGCCAGCAGTTTTCAGCTTGAAAAACTGTTTTTT.

This clonotype was detected ten times or more. The V call is TRBV6-2 or TRBV6-3, the J call TRBJ1-5, with 7 bases fitting TRBD1. V dropped 5 bases and J dropped 7; count of bases not matched to a gene: 8. The CDR3 consists of 14 residues. Germline assignment: CDR1 MNHEY and CDR2 SVGEGT. CDR3 in DNA: TGTGCCAGCAGTGCCGGGACAGCAAAGCAGCCCCAGCATTTT. Translated: CASSAGTAKQPQHF.

This clonotype was detected many times. The chain uses TRBV28 and TRBJ2-5; 10 bases are a match to TRBD1. V lost 3 bases and J lost 3; bases outside the gene matches: 4. CDR3 length: 15 residues. Germline V CDR1 and CDR2: MDHEN, SYDVKM. CDR3 residues: CASSLTGGHEETQYF. The CDR3 nucleotides are TGTGCCAGCAGTTTGACAGGGGGCCACGAAGAGACCCAGTACTTC.

There are a few counts of this clonotype. This likely comes from a read error, as the CDR3 has no conserved phenylalanine or tryptophan at its end. The rearrangement uses TRBV6-2 or TRBV6-3 and TRBJ1-6; TRBD1 matches 7 bases. Trimming removed 2 bases from V and 7 bases from J; junction bases left unmatched: 11. There are 17 residues in the CDR3. Germline V lookup: CDR1 MNHEY, CDR2 SVGEGT. The CDR3 sequence: CASSYLPDRPRNSPLHL. The CDR3, as DNA: TGTGCCAGCAGTTACCTTCCGGACAGGCCGAGGAATTCACCCCTCCACCTT.

The chain employs TRBV12-3 or TRBV12-4 and TRBJ1-4, with 10 bases identical to TRBD1. Losses at the gene ends were 5 bases for V and 0 bases for J; bases not matched to a gene: 9. The CDR3 length is 18 residues. The CDR3, as DNA: TGTGCCAGCAGTCACGCCGGGACAGGGGATGCAACTAATGAAAAACTGTTTTTT. This codes for CASSHAGTGDATNEKLFF.

The chain combines TRBV28 with TRBJ2-1, with 8 bases matching TRBD1. Germline CDR1 and CDR2: MDHEN and SYDVKM. Trimming removed 7 bases from V and 3 bases from J; junction bases left unmatched: 5. The CDR3 has 14 residues. The CDR3 region has the DNA TGTGCCAGCAAAGAGGACAGGGTCTACAATGAGCAGTTCTTC. This translates into CASKEDRVYNEQFF.

This clonotype was detected many times. The chain employs TRBV7-8 and TRBJ2-6; D unclear. The CDR3 runs 15 residues. The V end lost 3 bases, the J end lost 0 bases, and 6 bases lay between the germline ends. Germline V lookup: CDR1 SGHVS, CDR2 FQNEAQ. The CDR3 sequence: CASSLRSSGANVLTF. Written as DNA, the CDR3 is TGTGCCAGCAGCTTGAGAAGCTCTGGGGCCAACGTCCTGACTTTC.